This TCR delta chain was sequenced for a study of gamma delta lymphoproliferative disorders and STAT genes (dated by TCRdb to between 2018 and 2020). Context from the whole study: Gamma-chain libraries were prepared from at least 50 ng of genomic DNA using the LymphoTrack Dx TCRG Assay. Within a larger immunophenotypic and STAT-mutation study, TCR gamma and delta CDR3 repertoires were profiled by deep sequencing in Tgammadelta lymphoproliferative disease patients and healthy controls. Because no corresponding Invivoscribe delta assay was available, delta-chain libraries were prepared according to the standard operating procedure of the EuroClonality-NGS working group. To confirm results, a couple of gamma-chain samples and all delta-chain samples were sequenced twice. General findings and caveats noted by the study authors: T cells in controls likely covered a range of maturation stages, whereas leukemic cells were skewed toward terminal effectors, which could potentially limit comparisons between patients and controls. It was noted by the authors that NGS specificity may be reduced at low frequencies, so confirmation of the public or private nature of leukemic clones is needed. When whole repertoires were clustered, gamma repertoires from patients formed a group apart from those of healthy controls, but delta repertoires showed no separation between the groups. Nearly all major patient gamma and delta clonotypes were public, shared with at least one healthy donor; only two gamma clonotypes were private to disease.

TCR sequencing was performed on genomic DNA from peripheral blood mononuclear cells isolated from patients and controls. The control group, matched to the patients for age and sex, consisted of 23 healthy adult blood donors (roughly 12 males and some 11 females) with a median age of roughly 60 years. As concerns this clone: It has no known antigen specificity. The mismatch at residue 3 between this DNA's translation and the TCRdb protein of a much larger clone likely reflects a read error; the protein shown is translated from the DNA.

The germline V gene gives CDR1 as GEAIGNYY and CDR2 as EKD. From its cysteine to its phenylalanine, the CDR3 spans 17 amino acids. Only CDR3 DNA is held: 51 bases, read in frame from base 1. Both library preparation methods relied on multiplex PCR with primers aimed at conserved V and J regions of the TCR genes. After purification and pooling, the amplicons were sequenced on an Illumina MiSeq platform. Under the source paper's analysis protocol: V(D)J alignment, clonotype assembly and translation were handled by MiXCR, while functionality assessment and CDR3 repertoire analyses were done with VDJtools. CDR3 was defined according to IMGT, and analyses were limited to productive sequences using functional genes, with ORF genes and pseudogenes excluded. A custom Python script searched for identical amino acid CDR3s of major clonotypes (frequency >=5%) across all patients and controls. Clonotype frequencies in patients versus controls were compared with a one-sided non-parametric Wilcoxon test. TCRdb reran clone calling on the public reads with CATT; rows sharing one DNA sequence were then combined. TCRdb's processing, not the authors' own work, is the source of the V and J calls. Present in this sample are over a thousand delta-chain clones, less than 3.5% of which were seen just once. Jointly, the top ten make up approximately 16% of the sample.

The chain is assembled from TRDV2 and TRDJ1, with 7 bases matching TRDD3. The sequenced material came from blood. The receptor's source is a human donor in good health. The nucleotides are TGTGCCCGTGAGCTACTGGGGCTTCGAAGGGGCACCGATAAACTCATCTTT. Translated, it gives CARELLGLRRGTDKLIF.